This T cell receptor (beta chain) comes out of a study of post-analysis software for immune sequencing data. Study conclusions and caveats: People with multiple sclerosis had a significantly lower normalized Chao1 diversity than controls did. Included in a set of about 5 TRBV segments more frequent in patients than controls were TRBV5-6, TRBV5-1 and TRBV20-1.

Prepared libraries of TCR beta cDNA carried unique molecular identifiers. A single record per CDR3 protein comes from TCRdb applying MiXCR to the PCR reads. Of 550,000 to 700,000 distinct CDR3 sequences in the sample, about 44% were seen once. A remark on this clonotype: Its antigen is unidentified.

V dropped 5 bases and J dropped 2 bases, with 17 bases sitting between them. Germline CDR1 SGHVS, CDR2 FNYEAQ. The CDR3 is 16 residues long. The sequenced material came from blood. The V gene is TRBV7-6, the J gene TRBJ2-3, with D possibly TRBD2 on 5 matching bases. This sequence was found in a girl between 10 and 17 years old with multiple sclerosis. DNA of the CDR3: TGTGCCAGCAGCCGCTACGCGGGTTTAAACACAGATACGCAGTATTTT. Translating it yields CASSRYAGLNTDTQYF.